This T cell receptor beta chain was documented in a study of blood T cell repertoires in COVID-19. Produced via immunoSEQ multiplex PCR; TCRdb's table is partial and in-frame only. The table lists 300,000 or so clones, under 90% of them singletons. The CDR3 is made up of 12 amino acids. Unmatched junction bases numbered 3, after V lost 10 bases and J lost 3 bases. Germline V gives CDR1 ENHRY, CDR2 SYGVKD. Recruits, aged about 18 to 100 years, lived in roughly 22 US areas. Participants were placed into cohorts based on the clinical history they reported. The sequence derives from a woman younger than 35 who had recovered from COVID-19. The chain has TRBV10-3 and TRBJ1-3; TRBD1 matches at 7 bases. Sequencing was carried out using PBMCs or T cells enriched from blood (not recorded which). The CDR3, as DNA: TGTGCCACCACAGGGGTTGGAAACACCATATATTTT. Translation: CATTGVGNTIYF.